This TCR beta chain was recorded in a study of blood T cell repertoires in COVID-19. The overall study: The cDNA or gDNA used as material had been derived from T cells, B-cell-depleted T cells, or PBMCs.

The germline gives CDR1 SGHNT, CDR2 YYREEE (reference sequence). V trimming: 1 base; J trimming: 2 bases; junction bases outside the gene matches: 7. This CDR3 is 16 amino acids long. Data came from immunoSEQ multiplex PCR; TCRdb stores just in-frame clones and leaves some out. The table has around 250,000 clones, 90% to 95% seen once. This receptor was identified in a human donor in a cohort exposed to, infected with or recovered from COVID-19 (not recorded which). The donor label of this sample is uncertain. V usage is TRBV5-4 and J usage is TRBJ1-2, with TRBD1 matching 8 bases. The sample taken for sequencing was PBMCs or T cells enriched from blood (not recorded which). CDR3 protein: CASSLNPTGGNYGYTF. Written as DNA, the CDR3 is TGTGCCAGCAGCTTGAATCCCACAGGGGGGAACTATGGCTACACCTTC. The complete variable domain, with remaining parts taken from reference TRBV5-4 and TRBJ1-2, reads ETGVTQSPTHLIKTRGQQVTLRCSSQSGHNTVSWYQQALGQGPQFIFQYYREEENGRGNFPPRFSGLQFPNYSSELNVNALELDDSALYLCASSLNPTGGNYGYTFGSGTRLTVV.